This TCR beta chain was found in a study of radiotherapy plus CTLA-4 blockade in lung cancer. Produced via immunoSEQ multiplex PCR; TCRdb's table is partial and in-frame only. The sample lists fewer than 45,000 clones; roughly 72% were seen once. Germline V CDR1 and CDR2: MRHNA, SNTAGT. This CDR3 has 17 amino acids. Trimming took off 2 bases at V and 2 bases at J, with 17 bases between the two ends. This specimen was peripheral blood, taken from a patient treated with radiotherapy plus ipilimumab. The chain links TRBV6-4 to TRBJ2-3; a possible D gene is TRBD1 (6 bases). This receptor was obtained from a human donor with non-small cell lung cancer who had stable disease on radiotherapy plus ipilimumab. DNA of the CDR3: TGTGCCAGCAGTGACCCAATCCGGGACACACACACAGATACGCAGTATTTT. This translates into CASSDPIRDTHTDTQYF.